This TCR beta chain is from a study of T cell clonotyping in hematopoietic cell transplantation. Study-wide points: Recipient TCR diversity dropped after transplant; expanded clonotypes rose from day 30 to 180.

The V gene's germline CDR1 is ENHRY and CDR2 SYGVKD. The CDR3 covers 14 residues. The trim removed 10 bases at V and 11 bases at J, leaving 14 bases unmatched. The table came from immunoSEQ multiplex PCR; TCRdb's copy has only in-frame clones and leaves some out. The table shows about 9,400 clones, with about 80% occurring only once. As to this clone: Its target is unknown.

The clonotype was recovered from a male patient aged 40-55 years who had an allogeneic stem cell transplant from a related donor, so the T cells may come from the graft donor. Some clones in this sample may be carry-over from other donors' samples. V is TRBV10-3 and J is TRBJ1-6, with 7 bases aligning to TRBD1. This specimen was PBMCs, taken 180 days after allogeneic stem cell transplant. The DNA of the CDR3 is TGTGCCACCAGGAGGGACAGACAGGCAACACCCCTCCACTTT. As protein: CATRRDRQATPLHF.